The 17 T cell receptor beta chains below come from one sample, sequenced in a study of blood T cell repertoires in COVID-19. Profiling relied on immunoSEQ multiplex PCR, and the TCRdb table lists in-frame clones only, not all of them. This sample has hundreds of thousands of clones, with about nine tenths found just once. Material for sequencing was peripheral blood. The origin of the receptors is a man between 35 and 55 years old with acute or convalescent COVID-19.

This chain links TRBV24-1 with TRBJ2-1, with TRBD2 matching 11 bases. CDR3 size: 17 residues. The ends lost 3 bases at V and 4 bases at J; junction bases unmatched: 7. The germline V gene encodes CDR1 KGHDR and CDR2 SFDVKD. CDR3 protein: CATSDVAGGPFYNEQFF. The CDR3 DNA reads as TGTGCCACCAGTGATGTAGCGGGAGGGCCCTTTTACAATGAGCAGTTCTTC.

This clone was recorded a few times. Within the sample, other DNA sequences also encode this same CDR3. The chain carries TRBV11-2 and TRBJ2-7; TRBD1 is a possible D gene (5 bases). CDR3 length: 12 amino acids. The germline V and J ends were trimmed by 4 bases and 3 bases, with 7 bases remaining between them. Germline-derived CDR1 and CDR2 are SGHAT and FQNNGV. In DNA form, the CDR3 reads TGTGCCAGCAGCTCGCAGGGCTACGAGCAGTACTTC. It codes for CASSSQGYEQYF.

This sequence joins TRBV5-1 and TRBJ2-1; 11 positions agree with TRBD2. This CDR3 contains 15 residues. Germline assignment: CDR1 SGHRS and CDR2 YFSETQ. The V and J ends lost 4 bases and 6 bases, in that order; junction bases with no gene match: 6. CDR3 sequence: CASSSLAGGPNEQFF. The DNA for the CDR3 is TGCGCCAGCAGCAGTCTAGCGGGGGGTCCCAATGAGCAGTTCTTC. The whole variable domain, remainder taken from reference TRBV5-1 and TRBJ2-1, is KAGVTQTPRYLIKTRGQQVTLSCSPISGHRSVSWYQQTPGQGLQFLFEYFSETQRNKGNFPGRFSGRQFSNSRSEMNVSTLELGDSALYLCASSSLAGGPNEQFFGPGTRLTVL.

CDR3 nucleotides: TGTGCCAGCAGTCCGACAGGGGTCGAGCAGTACTTC. Its translation is CASSPTGVEQYF. This chain links TRBV12-3 or TRBV12-4 with TRBJ2-7, with 8 bases matching TRBD1. The CDR3 spans 12 residues. Germline trimming cut 5 bases from V and 6 bases from J; bases unmatched to any gene: 3.

J is TRBJ1-5 and V is TRBV6-5; D is ambiguous. CDR3 length: 13 residues. CDR1 is MNHEY, CDR2 SVGAGI, per germline. V was cut by 3 bases and J by 1 base, with 4 bases left in between. The CDR3 protein is CASSYQSNQPQHF. The CDR3 DNA reads as TGTGCCAGCAGTTATCAGAGCAATCAGCCCCAGCATTTT.

The chain is built from TRBV4-3 and TRBJ1-1, with a weak D call TRBD1 (5 bases). With 0 bases removed from V and 8 bases from J, the gap between germline ends came to 16 bases. Germline CDR1 LGHNA, CDR2 YSLEER. This CDR3 comprises 15 residues. The DNA for the CDR3 is TGCGCCAGCAGCCAAGATCTACAGGTTCGGATGGAAGCTTTCTTT. The encoded protein is CASSQDLQVRMEAFF.

This chain links TRBV11-3 with TRBJ2-1; D is possibly TRBD1 (6 bases). CDR3 size: 17 residues. Germline CDR1 and CDR2: SGHNT and YENEEA. V was trimmed by 2 bases and J by 1 base, leaving 15 bases between them. The CDR3 nucleotides are TGTGCCAGCAGCTTATCCGATTGGGGGCGATCCTACAATGAGCAGTTCTTC. This codes for CASSLSDWGRSYNEQFF.

This clone was found once. The genes are TRBV7-9 and TRBJ2-7, with a possible D match to TRBD2 (5 bases). This CDR3 has 15 amino acids. Between the trimmed V and J ends, which lost 5 bases and 1 base, there was a span of 15 bases. Germline CDR1 reads SEHNR; CDR2 reads FQNEAQ (reference sequence). The CDR3 coding sequence is TGTGCCAGCAGCAGCAGGATTTCGGGGTCCTACGAGCAGTACTTC. As protein: CASSSRISGSYEQYF.

V and J are TRBV10-3 and TRBJ2-3; D is possibly TRBD1 (6 bases). The CDR3 is 14 residues long. Germline CDR1 and CDR2: ENHRY and SYGVKD. V was clipped by 8 bases and J by 3 bases, with 15 bases between them. CDR3 loop: CAISRGSLTDTQYF. The CDR3, as DNA: TGTGCCATCTCCAGGGGAAGTCTAACAGATACGCAGTATTTT.

The chain recombines TRBV7-2 with TRBJ1-1; D not certain. The length of the CDR3 is 14 residues. The germline CDR1 and CDR2 sequences are SGHTA and FQGNSA. With 5 bases removed from V and 1 base from J, the gap between germline ends came to 11 bases. The CDR3 DNA follows: TGTGCCAGCAGCCTCCAGACGGGGAACACTGAAGCTTTCTTT. It encodes CASSLQTGNTEAFF.

CDR3 region: CASSLRDRANYGYTF. The CDR3 region has the DNA TGTGCCAGCAGCCTCCGGGACAGAGCTAACTATGGCTACACCTTC. V and J are TRBV5-4 and TRBJ1-2, with TRBD1 matching 7 bases. The germline CDR1 and CDR2 sequences are SGHNT and YYREEE (reference sequence). The length of the CDR3 is 15 residues. Trimming cost V 4 bases and J 0 bases; bases outside gene matches: 6. Full variable domain (rest looked up from reference TRBV5-4 and TRBJ1-2): ETGVTQSPTHLIKTRGQQVTLRCSSQSGHNTVSWYQQALGQGPQFIFQYYREEENGRGNFPPRFSGLQFPNYSSELNVNALELDDSALYLCASSLRDRANYGYTFGSGTRLTVV.

The chain links TRBV4-1 to TRBJ2-3; unclear D gene. The CDR3 spans 12 residues. V was shortened by 2 bases and J by 6 bases, with 6 bases between the two germline ends. Germline assignment: CDR1 MGHRA and CDR2 YSYEKL. In DNA, the CDR3 is TGCGCCAGCAGCCAACGCGCCGATACGCAGTATTTT. It is translated as CASSQRADTQYF.

The DNA of the CDR3 is TGTGCCTGGAGTCTAACCTCGGCCGGGGTCGCTCAAGAGACCCAGTACTTC. It encodes CAWSLTSAGVAQETQYF. This rearrangement joins TRBV30 to TRBJ2-5; possible D gene TRBD2, 5 bases. The CDR3 consists of 17 residues. V lost 2 bases and J lost 2, with 21 bases in between. Germline-derived CDR1 and CDR2 are GTSNPN and SVGIG (reference sequence).

The gene calls are TRBV18 and TRBJ2-2, with 10 bases matching TRBD1. The CDR3 totals 16 residues. The V gene's germline CDR1 is KGHSH and CDR2 LQKENI. V dropped 2 bases and J dropped 5; count of bases not matched to a gene: 5. CDR3 coding DNA: TGTGCCAGCTCACCAGTCGGACAGGGGGGAACCGGGGAGCTGTTTTTT. Its translation: CASSPVGQGGTGELFF.

The rearrangement links TRBV28 to TRBJ2-2; D not resolved. V lost 5 bases and J 5 bases, leaving 9 bases between the germline ends. CDR1 and CDR2 (germline): MDHEN, SYDVKM. The CDR3 has 13 amino acids. CDR3 sequence: CASSPRVTGELFF. The CDR3 coding sequence is TGTGCCAGCAGTCCTCGGGTAACCGGGGAGCTGTTTTTT.

The chain recombines TRBV7-6 with TRBJ2-3, with a tentative D call TRBD1 (5 bases). Trimming cost V 0 bases and J 4 bases, with 11 bases left between them. Germline V gene data show CDR1 as SGHVS and CDR2 as FNYEAQ. CDR3 length equals 15 residues. The CDR3 loop reads CASSLARVGADTQYF. Written as DNA, the CDR3 is TGTGCCAGCAGCTTAGCCAGGGTCGGCGCAGATACGCAGTATTTT.

The V call is TRBV25-1, the J call TRBJ1-4; D may be TRBD1 (6 bases). Between the trimmed V and J ends, which lost 4 bases and 7 bases, there was a span of 13 bases. CDR3 length: 14 residues. Germline V gene sequence: CDR1 MGHDK, CDR2 SYGVNS. Written as DNA, the CDR3 is TGTGCCAGCAGTGCGACCCGGGACACTGAAAAACTGTTTTTT. This sequence encodes CASSATRDTEKLFF.